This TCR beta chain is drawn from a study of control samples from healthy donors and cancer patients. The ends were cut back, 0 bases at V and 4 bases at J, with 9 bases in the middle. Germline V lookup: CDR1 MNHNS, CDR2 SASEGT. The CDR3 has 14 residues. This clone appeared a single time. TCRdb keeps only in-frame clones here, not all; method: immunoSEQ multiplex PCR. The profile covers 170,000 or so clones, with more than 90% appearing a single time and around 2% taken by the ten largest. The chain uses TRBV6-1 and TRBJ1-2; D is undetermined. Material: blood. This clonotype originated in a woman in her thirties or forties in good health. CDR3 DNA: TGTGCCAGCAGTGAAGCGTATTCCTTCTATGGCTACACCTTC. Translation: CASSEAYSFYGYTF.